The present TCR beta chain was sequenced within a study of monozygotic twins with inflammatory bowel disease. Study conclusions and caveats: Especially with disease activity, IBD patients had fewer clonotypes in common with others than healthy twins did. Twins with IBD were found to have lower TCRbeta diversity (inverse Simpson) than healthy co-twins. The analysis yielded no support for one strong signal or clonotype associated with IBD.

For this clonotype: No antigen is known for it.

Per sample, reverse transcription was split into eight reactions. TCRdb re-called the 5' RACE reads and gives one entry per CDR3 protein, without DNA. The sample holds some 130,000 distinct CDR3 sequences. CDR1 and CDR2 from the germline V gene are SGHKS and YYEKEE (reference sequence). The CDR3 consists of 13 residues. The J gene is TRBJ1-2, the V gene TRBV5-5; TCRdb picks TRBD1, but there is no DNA to check that call. Sequencing was done on a sample of blood. This TCR was sampled from a human donor with ulcerative colitis or Crohn's disease, or a healthy co-twin of an affected twin (not recorded which). The CDR3 protein is CASSLGQGVGYTF.